The 3 T cell receptor beta chains in this list originate from one sample, sequenced in a study of shared clonotypes between healthy human individuals. Only in-frame clones appear in the TCRdb table, and some are missing; sequencing was by immunoSEQ multiplex PCR. This sample has 530,000 or so clones, with over 60% found just once. Sequenced material: PBMCs. These receptors were obtained from a woman aged 40 to 49 in good health. Some clones in this sample may be carry-over from other donors' samples.

This clone was counted only a few times. The gene calls are TRBV28 and TRBJ2-2; 7 nucleotides agree with TRBD1. Per the germline V gene, CDR1 is MDHEN and CDR2 is SYDVKM. The V segment lost 7 bases and the J segment 4 bases; nucleotides outside the gene matches: 6. This CDR3 is built from 14 residues. CDR3 amino acids: CASKRSGGTGELFF. For the CDR3, the DNA is TGTGCCAGCAAGAGATCAGGGGGCACCGGGGAGCTGTTTTTT.

Comment on this clone: Other DNA variants within this sample encode the same CDR3. The CDR3 sequence: CASSLGVYEQYF. The CDR3 DNA reads as TGTGCCAGCAGCTTGGGGGTTTACGAGCAGTACTTC. The chain uses TRBV5-5 and TRBJ2-7; D not certain. The CDR3 is 12 residues long. Germline V CDR1 and CDR2: SGHKS, YYEKEE (reference sequence). The V end was cut by 0 bases, the J end by 4 bases, with 5 bases between.

This clone has only a few counts. The chain carries TRBV5-4 and TRBJ2-2; D gene unclear. The germline V gene has CDR1 SGHNT and CDR2 YYREEE (reference sequence). The CDR3 loop spans 16 amino acids. The V gene lost 4 bases and the J gene lost 0 bases, with 13 bases spanning the gap. CDR3 coding DNA: TGTGCCAGCAGCAGCCTCAGCCCCGCGAACACCGGGGAGCTGTTTTTT. Translating it yields CASSSLSPANTGELFF. The whole variable domain, remainder taken from reference TRBV5-4 and TRBJ2-2, is ETGVTQSPTHLIKTRGQQVTLRCSSQSGHNTVSWYQQALGQGPQFIFQYYREEENGRGNFPPRFSGLQFPNYSSELNVNALELDDSALYLCASSSLSPANTGELFFGEGSRLTVL.